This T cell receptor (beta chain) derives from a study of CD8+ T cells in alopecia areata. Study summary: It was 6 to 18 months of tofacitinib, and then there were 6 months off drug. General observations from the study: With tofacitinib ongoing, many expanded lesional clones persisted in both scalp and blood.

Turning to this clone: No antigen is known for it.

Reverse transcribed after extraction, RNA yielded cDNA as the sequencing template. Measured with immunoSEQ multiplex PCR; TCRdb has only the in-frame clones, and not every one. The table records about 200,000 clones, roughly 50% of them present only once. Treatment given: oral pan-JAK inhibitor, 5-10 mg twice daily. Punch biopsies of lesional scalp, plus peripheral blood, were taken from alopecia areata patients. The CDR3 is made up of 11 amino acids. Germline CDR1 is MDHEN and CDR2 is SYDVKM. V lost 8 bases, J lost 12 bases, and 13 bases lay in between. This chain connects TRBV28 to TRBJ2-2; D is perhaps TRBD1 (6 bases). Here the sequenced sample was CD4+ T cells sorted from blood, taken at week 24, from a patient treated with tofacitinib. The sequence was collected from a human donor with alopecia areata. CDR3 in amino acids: CASAHRDKLFF. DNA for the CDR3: TGTGCCAGCGCACACCGGGACAAGCTGTTTTTT.